This entry lists 29 T cell receptor beta chains sequenced from one sample in a study of identical twins. TCRdb itself ran the 5' RACE reads through MiXCR, one entry per CDR3 protein. Of 570,000 or so distinct CDR3 sequences listed, nearly 10% were seen once; the top ten hold under 3%. This same sample was also taken into another study, of yellow fever vaccine responses in identical twins.

Source material: PBMCs. The receptor source for this set is a woman aged 18-30 years in good health.

This clonotype was observed at least ten times. The chain employs TRBV15 and TRBJ2-7, with D unclear. The CDR3 has 15 amino acids. Germline assignment: CDR1 LNHNV and CDR2 YYDKDF (reference sequence). The germline V and J ends were trimmed by 0 bases and 2 bases, with 11 bases remaining between them. The CDR3 loop reads CATSREYDIAYEQYF. Written as DNA, the CDR3 is TGTGCCACCAGCAGAGAATACGACATCGCCTACGAGCAGTACTTC. The full variable domain, completed using reference TRBV15 and TRBJ2-7, is DAMVIQNPRYQVTQFGKPVTLSCSQTLNHNVMYWYQQKSSQAPKLLFHYYDKDFNNEADTPDNFQSRRPNTSFCFLDIRSPGLGDTAMYLCATSREYDIAYEQYFGPGTRLTVT.

In its sample, this clonotype was seen many times. The chain recombines TRBV29-1 with TRBJ2-3; D is tentatively TRBD1 or TRBD2 (6 bases each). The V gene lost 3 bases and the J gene lost 5 bases, with 12 bases spanning the gap. This CDR3 has 13 amino acids. Germline V gives CDR1 SQVTM, CDR2 ANQGSEA. CDR3 nucleotide sequence: TGCAGCGTTGACGGGGGCGCTTTAGATACGCAGTATTTT. Residues: CSVDGGALDTQYF.

This clonotype appeared a few times. The chain carries TRBV20-1 and TRBJ2-3, with a possible D match to TRBD1 (6 bases). The CDR3 has 14 residues. Germline V CDR1 and CDR2: DFQATT, SNEGSKA (reference sequence). Between the trimmed V and J ends, which lost 5 bases and 6 bases, there was a span of 18 bases. The CDR3 nucleotides read TGCAGTGCTCCATACAAGGGGGTACTGGATACGCAGTATTTT. Its translation is CSAPYKGVLDTQYF.

The chain combines TRBV20-1 with TRBJ1-6; the match to TRBD1 covers 8 bases. There are 15 residues in the CDR3. The J segment lost 10 bases and the V segment lost 1 base, leaving 9 bases of the junction unmatched. The germline CDR1 and CDR2 sequences are DFQATT and SNEGSKA (reference sequence). CDR3 nucleotides: TGCAGTGCTAGAGGTGGACAGGGCATGGAATCACCCCTCCACTTT. This codes for CSARGGQGMESPLHF.

This clonotype was seen only a few times. The genes are TRBV7-9 and TRBJ2-1; D is ambiguous. CDR3 size: 14 residues. V was trimmed by 1 base and J by 5 bases, leaving 9 bases between them. Germline-derived CDR1 and CDR2 are SEHNR and FQNEAQ (reference sequence). CDR3 nucleotides: TGTGCCAGCAGCTTAGTTTCGGAGAACAATGAGCAGTTCTTC. Its protein is CASSLVSENNEQFF.

This clonotype showed up many times. The J gene is TRBJ2-7, the V gene TRBV3-1; 8 nucleotides align to TRBD1. CDR1 is LGHDT, CDR2 YNNKEL, per germline (reference sequence). V dropped 4 bases and J dropped 4; count of bases not matched to a gene: 9. The CDR3 is made up of 15 amino acids. DNA of the CDR3: TGTGCCAGCAGCCCTCAAGGACAGGGTCGGTACGAGCAGTACTTC. Its protein product is CASSPQGQGRYEQYF.

This clonotype showed up just a few times. The CDR3 region is CASSYVRTTYEQYF. The DNA for the CDR3 is TGTGCCAGCAGTTACGTCCGGACCACTTACGAGCAGTACTTC. The chain has TRBV6-5 and TRBJ2-7; no clear D gene. Germline V gene sequence: CDR1 MNHEY, CDR2 SVGAGI. This CDR3 has 14 amino acids. The germline V and J ends were trimmed by 2 bases and 4 bases, with 12 bases remaining between them.

The V call is TRBV20-1, the J call TRBJ2-2, with TRBD2 identical over 10 bases. Trimming took 7 bases from V and 7 from J; bases not matched to a gene: 24. CDR1 is DFQATT and CDR2 is SNEGSKA in the germline V gene (reference sequence). CDR3 length: 19 residues. CDR3 bases: TGCAGTGGTCGGGCTCCGGGATTAGCGGGAGGAGGGATTGGCGGGGAGCTGTTTTTT. It encodes CSGRAPGLAGGGIGGELFF.

This clonotype occurred a few times. J is TRBJ2-7 and V is TRBV2; tentatively, D is TRBD1 (6 bases). CDR3 length: 15 residues. CDR1 and CDR2 (germline): SNHLY, FYNNEI. Trimming left V 4 bases short and J 2 bases short, with 15 bases between. CDR3 sequence (DNA): TGTGCCAGCAGTGTACAGGGTATTGGCGCCTACGAGCAGTACTTC. Amino acid sequence: CASSVQGIGAYEQYF.

This clonotype was seen a handful of times. This chain links TRBV6-1 with TRBJ1-5; no reliable D call. The CDR3 extends over 15 amino acids. The germline V gene has CDR1 MNHNS and CDR2 SASEGT. The V end was cut by 7 bases, the J end by 3 bases, with 16 bases between. The CDR3 DNA follows: TGTGCCAGCACTATAATAAGGGCACACAATCAGCCCCAGCATTTT. This codes for CASTIIRAHNQPQHF.

The V gene is TRBV20-1, the J gene TRBJ2-5; D is undetermined. The CDR3 is 12 amino acids. Deletions cut 6 bases from V and 4 bases from J, with 12 bases between. Germline assignment: CDR1 DFQATT and CDR2 SNEGSKA (reference sequence). In DNA form, the CDR3 reads TGCAGTGCCAAATCTAGGGTAGAGACCCAGTACTTC. Its protein product is CSAKSRVETQYF.

The chain joins TRBV19 to TRBJ2-2; 12 bases are shared with TRBD2. The CDR3 spans 16 residues. J was trimmed by 9 bases and V by 5 bases; bases with no gene match: 10. Germline V gene sequence: CDR1 LNHDA, CDR2 SQIVND (reference sequence). For the CDR3, the DNA is TGTGCCAGTAGTCCAGGGACGACTAGCGGGAGCTGGGAGCTGTTTTTT. This gives the protein CASSPGTTSGSWELFF. Full variable domain (outside the CDR3, taken from reference TRBV19 and TRBJ2-2): DGGITQSPKYLFRKEGQNVTLSCEQNLNHDAMYWYRQDPGQGLRLIYYSQIVNDFQKGDIAEGYSVSREKKESFPLTVTSAQKNPTAFYLCASSPGTTSGSWELFFGEGSRLTVL.

The V call is TRBV29-1, the J call TRBJ2-3; possible D gene TRBD1, 5 bases. The CDR3 covers 13 residues. The V end lost 4 bases, the J end lost 3 bases, and 11 bases lay between the germline ends. Germline assignment: CDR1 SQVTM and CDR2 ANQGSEA. Here the CDR3 reads CSVAHRQTDTQYF. For the CDR3, the DNA is TGCAGCGTTGCGCACAGGCAGACAGATACGCAGTATTTT.

The V gene is TRBV20-1, the J gene TRBJ1-5; D remains ambiguous. V was shortened by 1 base and J by 7 bases, with 5 bases between the two germline ends. The CDR3 runs to 11 residues. Germline V gene data show CDR1 as DFQATT and CDR2 as SNEGSKA (reference sequence). The DNA of the CDR3 is TGCAGTGCTAGAGCCGGGCAGCCCCAGCATTTT. This encodes CSARAGQPQHF.

This clonotype was counted a few times. This chain joins TRBV12-3 or TRBV12-4 and TRBJ2-7; 8 bases align to TRBD2. The V and J ends lost 4 bases and 2 bases, in that order; junction bases with no gene match: 10. This CDR3 contains 16 residues. The CDR3 reads CASSSPGREGTYEQYF. As DNA, the CDR3 is TGTGCCAGCAGTTCCCCCGGGAGGGAGGGAACCTACGAGCAGTACTTC.

This clonotype was detected many times. The chain links TRBV12-3 or TRBV12-4 to TRBJ2-5; 10 positions agree with TRBD2. Unmatched junction bases numbered 7, after V lost 6 bases and J lost 3 bases. The CDR3 is made up of 15 amino acids. The CDR3 protein is CASSISSGREETQYF. The CDR3 DNA reads as TGTGCCAGCAGCATTTCTAGCGGGAGAGAAGAGACCCAGTACTTC.

The rearrangement joins TRBV2 to TRBJ2-1; 8 nucleotides agree with TRBD1. This CDR3 has 13 residues. Germline loops: CDR1 SNHLY, CDR2 FYNNEI. V trimming: 2 bases; J trimming: 7 bases; junction bases outside the gene matches: 1. The CDR3 region has the DNA TGTGCCAGCAGTGAACGGACAGGGAATGAGCAGTTCTTC. Translating gives CASSERTGNEQFF.

This clonotype was seen only a few times. The rearrangement uses TRBV14 and TRBJ2-5, with 9 positions matching TRBD2. The J segment lost 1 base and the V segment lost 3 bases, leaving 12 bases of the junction unmatched. This CDR3 comprises 18 residues. Germline CDR1 SGHDN, CDR2 FVKESK. The CDR3 DNA reads TGTGCCAGCAGCCATGGAGGACCGGGACTAGCCCTCCAAGAGACCCAGTACTTC. This encodes CASSHGGPGLALQETQYF.

This clonotype was detected many times. The V call is TRBV29-1, the J call TRBJ2-1, with D tentatively TRBD2 (6 bases). Deletions cut 5 bases from V and 1 base from J, with 12 bases between. The CDR3 has 14 residues. Germline CDR1 and CDR2: SQVTM and ANQGSEA. The CDR3 loop reads CSVNRDLSYNEQFF. The DNA of the CDR3 is TGCAGCGTTAACCGGGACTTATCCTACAATGAGCAGTTCTTC.

This clonotype came up many times. This CDR3 is CASVLDRGNQPQHF. The CDR3 DNA is TGTGCCAGCGTTCTGGACAGGGGGAATCAGCCCCAGCATTTT. The chain combines TRBV6-2 or TRBV6-3 with TRBJ1-5; TRBD1 matches 10 bases. V was pared by 8 bases and J by 4 bases, with 5 bases of the junction left unmatched. Looked up from germline, CDR1 is MNHEY and CDR2 is SVGEGT. The CDR3 loop spans 14 amino acids.

V is TRBV18 and J is TRBJ2-7, with TRBD1 matching over 9 bases. The CDR3 has 15 residues. Germline CDR1 and CDR2: KGHSH and LQKENI. V lost 4 bases to trimming and J lost 6 bases; unmatched junction nucleotides: 10. As DNA, the CDR3 is TGTGCCAGCTCACTTACCAGTACAGGGGGCGCCGAGCAGTACTTC. Encoded protein: CASSLTSTGGAEQYF.

This clonotype has a count of ten or more. The V gene is TRBV25-1, the J gene TRBJ2-3; TRBD2 might be the D (6 bases). Per the germline V gene, CDR1 is MGHDK and CDR2 is SYGVNS. The CDR3 consists of 15 residues. V dropped 2 bases and J dropped 0 bases, with 9 bases sitting between them. As DNA, the CDR3 is TGTGCCAGCAGTGAAGCCGGGACTAGCACAGATACGCAGTATTTT. Its translation: CASSEAGTSTDTQYF.

This clonotype was counted ten times or more. The chain links TRBV27 to TRBJ1-5; the match to TRBD1 covers 7 bases. Germline V CDR1 and CDR2: MNHEY, SMNVEV (reference sequence). This CDR3 spans 17 amino acids. Trimming at V came to 8 bases and at J to 0 bases, leaving 13 bases not matched to a gene. CDR3 protein: CASAPRGGQYSNQPQHF. For the CDR3, the DNA is TGTGCCAGCGCTCCTAGAGGGGGACAGTATAGCAATCAGCCCCAGCATTTT.

This clonotype was observed a few times. This chain joins TRBV12-3 or TRBV12-4 and TRBJ2-3; D gene uncertain. Trimming cost V 4 bases and J 4 bases, with 9 bases left between them. This CDR3 region has 13 residues. CDR3 loop: CASSSLNSDTQYF. Written as DNA, the CDR3 is TGTGCCAGCAGTTCCCTTAATTCAGATACGCAGTATTTT.

This clonotype was detected a few times. This chain joins TRBV27 and TRBJ2-5, with D perhaps TRBD2 (6 bases). Trimming stripped 3 bases from V and 7 bases from J, with 18 bases between. The CDR3 covers 15 residues. CDR1 is MNHEY, CDR2 SMNVEV, per germline (reference sequence). Here the CDR3 DNA reads TGTGCCAGCAGTTTGTGGGGGGATGGGTCTTTGACCCAGTACTTC. Amino acid sequence: CASSLWGDGSLTQYF.

This clonotype was observed a few times. This CDR3 is CASSYSQPQHF. The DNA for the CDR3 is TGTGCCAGCAGTTACTCCCAGCCCCAGCATTTT. The chain recombines TRBV6-5 with TRBJ1-5; no firm D call. The length of the CDR3 is 11 residues. The germline CDR1 and CDR2 sequences are MNHEY and SVGAGI. V lost 0 bases, J lost 7 bases, and 1 base lay in between.

The chain couples TRBV3-1 to TRBJ2-5, with D possibly being TRBD2 (6 bases). The CDR3 has 15 residues. Germline assignment: CDR1 LGHDT and CDR2 YNNKEL (reference sequence). Trimming left V 3 bases short and J 2 bases short, with 13 bases between. The CDR3 nucleotides read TGTGCCAGCAGCCAGAACCCGGGACTTCAAGAGACCCAGTACTTC. Encoded protein: CASSQNPGLQETQYF.

This clonotype was picked up a small number of times. V is TRBV5-1 and J is TRBJ2-3; D is possibly TRBD1 (6 bases). CDR1 and CDR2 from the germline V gene are SGHRS and YFSETQ. The V end lost 5 bases, the J end lost 5 bases, and 15 bases lay between the germline ends. The CDR3 is 14 amino acids. CDR3 protein: CASSRGGGGDTQYF. The DNA for the CDR3 is TGCGCCAGCAGTCGGGGTGGGGGCGGAGATACGCAGTATTTT.

This clonotype appeared many times. The chain is built from TRBV27 and TRBJ1-3, with D hard to call. Germline values: CDR1 MNHEY, CDR2 SMNVEV (reference sequence). V lost 6 bases and J 4 bases, leaving 16 bases between the germline ends. The CDR3 contains 15 residues. The CDR3 DNA follows: TGTGCCAGCAGCCGGGGAATAAGAGCCGGAAACACCATATATTTT. Its protein is CASSRGIRAGNTIYF.